This TCR beta chain was obtained from a study of T cell changes during pregnancy in multiple sclerosis. Measured with immunoSEQ multiplex PCR; TCRdb has only the in-frame clones, and not every one. The profile shows about 70,000 clones, approximately 92% of them singletons. The sample consisted of peripheral blood, taken in the first trimester of pregnancy. This TCR was recovered from a female donor with multiple sclerosis, enrolled in a pregnancy study.

This CDR3 reads CASSATSGRSYNEQFF. The CDR3 DNA follows: TGTGCCAGCAGTGCGACTAGCGGGAGATCCTACAATGAGCAGTTCTTC. This chain links TRBV27 with TRBJ2-1, with 12 bases aligning to TRBD2. V lost 5 bases to trimming and J lost 1 base; unmatched junction nucleotides: 3. Germline CDR1 is MNHEY and CDR2 is SMNVEV (reference sequence). The CDR3 has 16 residues.